Listed below are T cell receptor beta chains from one sample, sequenced in a study of T cells in localized non-small cell lung cancer. Clones were read by immunoSEQ multiplex PCR, and TCRdb kept only the in-frame ones, dropping some. The sample lists tens of thousands of clones, roughly 90% seen once, with over 2% in the top ten. Sequenced here: peripheral blood, sampled before any cancer treatment. The receptor set was obtained from a female donor at least 60 years old with stage I lung adenocarcinoma. CDR3s leave out the opening cysteine and the closing phenylalanine or tryptophan.

>TRBV7-8|TRBJ2-7
ASSLADSYEQY
>TRBV5-5|TRBJ2-2
ASSQGTVGELF
>TRBV7-8|TRBJ2-7
ASSQNPSGAYEQY
>TRBV5-1|TRBJ1-2
ASSTRTGGSDGYT
>TRBV6-4|TRBJ2-1
ASSVEGGAFNEQF
>TRBV6-5|TRBJ1-1
ASSYSGVRTEAF
>TRBV19|TRBJ1-2
ASSTSGTGDGYT
>TRBV7-1|TRBJ1-2
ASSPQTRDGYT
>TRBV23-1|TRBJ2-7
ASRPGTDTYEQY
>TRBV6-1|TRBJ2-7
ASSSPGQGPREQY
>TRBV5-1|TRBJ2-1
ASSLDFSGGYNEQF
>TRBV30|TRBJ1-3
AWSEGQRNTIY
>TRBV28|TRBJ1-5
ASQSGMQPQH
>TRBV6-6|TRBJ1-5
ASSPDRDVGQPQH
>TRBV27|TRBJ2-1
ASSSLTSGGPYNEQF
>TRBV4-3|TRBJ1-1
ASSQDPGRGSTEAF
>TRBV18|TRBJ2-3
ASSPPGQGAQNTQY
>TRBV2|TRBJ1-5
ASSVARGSNQPQH
>TRBV30|TRBJ2-2
AWSPRTGATGELF
>TRBV18|TRBJ1-3
ASSPMSEADGNTIY
>TRBV7-2|TRBJ2-2
ASSVGTVSTGELF
>TRBV6-6|TRBJ1-1
ASSRDRVTTEAF
>TRBV5-1|TRBJ1-4
ASSLGPGTTEKLF
>TRBV5-4|TRBJ2-2
ASSLDQGTGELF
>TRBV7-2|TRBJ2-5
ASSLVTLTGETQY
>TRBV19|TRBJ1-6
ASSTRDSYHLH
>TRBV25-1|TRBJ1-2
ASSELGGYT
>TRBV6-6|TRBJ1-2
ASSPGANYGYT
>TRBV29-1|TRBJ1-2
SVSNRAGGYT
>TRBV23-1|TRBJ2-4
ASSQLALYKNIQY
>TRBV10-3|TRBJ2-5
AISESSRSGQETQY
>TRBV6-5|TRBJ1-1
ASRNDRGKTEAF
>TRBV29-1|TRBJ1-5
SALTGTGVDQPQH
>TRBV7-9|TRBJ1-6
ASSLGTGGVYNSPLH
>TRBV29-1|TRBJ2-5
SDGTSGVETQY
>TRBV30|TRBJ1-2
AWMAGGRGNGYT
>TRBV19|TRBJ1-3
ASSKQGPGNTIY
>TRBV2|TRBJ2-5
ASSEVGTSQTQY
>TRBV7-7|TRBJ2-3
ASSPTGKTDTQY
>TRBV5-1|TRBJ1-2
ASSLGRNGYT
>TRBV6-6|TRBJ1-1
ASSLSGTEAF
>TRBV19|TRBJ2-7
ASSQGKIYEQY